These 16 T cell receptor beta chains were all obtained from the same sample, sequenced in a study of T cell responses to AZD1222 COVID-19 vaccine (dated by TCRdb to the early 2020s). Sample time point, as interpreted from the label and publication: baseline before first vaccination. The library was produced with the immunoSEQ multiplex PCR assay. As stored in TCRdb, this immuneACCESS dataset retains in-frame rearrangements with V and J assigned. A fraction of the clones does not appear; measured against another copy, unresolved V genes explain less than half of the discrepancy, and the remainder lacks a known reason. The sample records under 150,000 clones, over 85% of which are singletons. In total, the top ten clones hold 2.5% to 4% of the sample. The sample in question was peripheral blood, obtained on day 0 of AZD1222 vaccination. The receptors were sampled from an adult in good health.

This clone appeared a few times. CDR3 sequence reads: CASSSRGRGPDTQYF. The CDR3, as DNA: TGTGCCAGCAGTTCTAGAGGCAGGGGACCAGATACGCAGTATTTT. V is TRBV6-5 and J is TRBJ2-3; D might be TRBD1 (6 bases). V was cut by 4 bases and J by 4 bases, with 15 bases left in between. The CDR3 contains 15 residues. CDR1 and CDR2 from the germline V gene are MNHEY and SVGAGI.

V usage is TRBV19 and J usage is TRBJ2-7; D remains ambiguous. Germline V gives CDR1 LNHDA, CDR2 SQIVND (reference sequence). CDR3 length equals 14 residues. Trimming cost V 3 bases and J 3 bases, with 12 bases left between them. The CDR3 coding sequence is TGTGCCAGTAGTATTAGGTTGTACGGCTACGAGCAGTACTTC. This encodes CASSIRLYGYEQYF.

This chain uses TRBV7-2 with TRBJ2-2, with D possibly called TRBD1 or TRBD2 (5 bases each). Trimming left V 1 base short and J 2 bases short, with 14 bases between. This CDR3 is built from 17 residues. CDR1 and CDR2 from the germline V gene are SGHTA and FQGNSA. The CDR3 region is CASSLGTMRGNTGELFF. The CDR3 region has the DNA TGTGCCAGCAGCTTAGGCACCATGAGGGGCAACACCGGGGAGCTGTTTTTT.

The chain is built from TRBV5-1 and TRBJ1-6; D perhaps matches TRBD1 (5 bases). The CDR3 totals 16 residues. The germline gives CDR1 SGHRS, CDR2 YFSETQ. Trimming left V 4 bases short and J 5 bases short, with 16 bases between. This chain's CDR3 is CASSGGVPGNNSPLHF. The DNA of the CDR3 is TGCGCCAGCAGCGGAGGGGTGCCGGGGAATAATTCACCCCTCCACTTT.

The chain links TRBV29-1 to TRBJ1-1; D might be TRBD1 (6 bases). The germline V gene encodes CDR1 SQVTM and CDR2 ANQGSEA. This CDR3 is 12 amino acids long. V lost 8 bases and J lost 1, with 11 bases in between. CDR3 in DNA: TGCAGCCATTTCAGGGGGAACACTGAAGCTTTCTTT. Its protein is CSHFRGNTEAFF.

The gene calls are TRBV5-4 and TRBJ2-7, with D tentatively TRBD1 (5 bases). The V gene's germline CDR1 is SGHNT and CDR2 YYREEE (reference sequence). Trimming took 5 bases from V and 0 from J, leaving 12 bases between them. This CDR3 is 14 amino acids long. This CDR3 reads CASRRTPSSYEQYF. For the CDR3, the DNA is TGTGCCAGCAGACGGACACCCAGCTCCTACGAGCAGTACTTC.

This clone was seen more than once but under ten times. This chain uses TRBV9 with TRBJ1-3; TRBD1 matches at 9 bases. The germline gives CDR1 SGDLS, CDR2 YYNGEE. The CDR3 has 16 amino acids. V lost 5 bases to trimming and J lost 0 bases; unmatched junction nucleotides: 6. CDR3 DNA sequence: TGTGCCAGCAGTGCTTGGGACAGGGTCTCTGGAAACACCATATATTTT. Its translation is CASSAWDRVSGNTIYF. The complete variable domain, with remaining parts taken from reference TRBV9 and TRBJ1-3, reads DSGVTQTPKHLITATGQRVTLRCSPRSGDLSVYWYQQSLDQGLQFLIQYYNGEERAKGNILERFSAQQFPDLHSELNLSSLELGDSALYFCASSAWDRVSGNTIYFGEGSWLTVV.

The chain carries TRBV28 and TRBJ1-4; 8 nucleotides align to TRBD1. The CDR3 is 15 amino acids. Germline CDR1 and CDR2: MDHEN and SYDVKM. Trimming cost V 3 bases and J 4 bases; bases outside gene matches: 4. This CDR3 reads CASSLGQAINEKLFF. As DNA, the CDR3 is TGTGCCAGCAGTTTGGGACAGGCGATTAATGAAAAACTGTTTTTT. Full variable domain (outside the CDR3, taken from reference TRBV28 and TRBJ1-4): DVKVTQSSRYLVKRTGEKVFLECVQDMDHENMFWYRQDPGLGLRLIYFSYDVKMKEKGDIPEGYSVSREKKERFSLILESASTNQTSMYLCASSLGQAINEKLFFGSGTQLSVL.

The chain couples TRBV12-3 or TRBV12-4 to TRBJ1-5; D is unclear. V was pared by 7 bases and J by 5 bases, with 12 bases between. The CDR3 loop spans 13 amino acids. The CDR3 loop reads CASTRQSDQPQHF. The CDR3, as DNA: TGTGCCAGCACACGGCAATCTGATCAGCCCCAGCATTTT.

The gene calls are TRBV28 and TRBJ2-7; possible D gene TRBD2, 5 bases. Germline CDR1 and CDR2: MDHEN and SYDVKM. The CDR3 runs to 13 residues. Trimming cost V 5 bases and J 4 bases, with 12 bases left between them. The CDR3 DNA reads as TGTGCCAGCAGTCCCAGGACTGAATACGAGCAGTACTTC. This encodes CASSPRTEYEQYF.

The CDR3 loop reads CASSLLSGSPDTQYF. CDR3 DNA: TGCGCCAGCAGCCTCCTTAGCGGGTCCCCAGATACGCAGTATTTT. The V gene is TRBV4-1, the J gene TRBJ2-3; 7 nucleotides match TRBD2. Germline CDR1 MGHRA, CDR2 YSYEKL. V was pared by 4 bases and J by 4 bases, with 8 bases of the junction left unmatched. This CDR3 region has 15 residues.

This clone was counted once. V gene TRBV9 combines with J gene TRBJ1-5; 8 nucleotides align to TRBD1. The V gene's germline CDR1 is SGDLS and CDR2 YYNGEE. This CDR3 has 15 residues. V shed 2 bases, J shed 8 bases, and the junction held 9 bases outside the gene matches. CDR3 in amino acids: CASSVTGATQEPQHF. The CDR3 nucleotides are TGTGCCAGCAGCGTGACAGGGGCCACTCAGGAGCCCCAGCATTTT.

V gene TRBV29-1 combines with J gene TRBJ2-5, with TRBD2 matching over 8 bases. CDR3 length: 12 residues. V dropped 7 bases and J dropped 5; count of bases not matched to a gene: 6. The V gene's germline CDR1 is SQVTM and CDR2 ANQGSEA. The CDR3 region has the DNA TGCAGCGCCCCGGGGGGGGAGGAGACCCAGTACTTC. Encoded protein: CSAPGGEETQYF.

This clone was counted once. The rearrangement links TRBV27 to TRBJ2-3; 16 bases are a match to TRBD2. J was trimmed by 0 bases and V by 6 bases; bases with no gene match: 6. This CDR3 spans 18 amino acids. Germline CDR1 MNHEY, CDR2 SMNVEV (reference sequence). The CDR3 sequence: CASRSGTSGRVSTDTQYF. In DNA form, the CDR3 reads TGTGCCAGCAGGTCCGGGACTAGCGGGAGGGTTAGCACAGATACGCAGTATTTT.

The V and J genes are TRBV15 and TRBJ1-4, with 9 nucleotides matching TRBD1. This CDR3 is 15 amino acids long. Germline assignment: CDR1 LNHNV and CDR2 YYDKDF (reference sequence). V was clipped by 5 bases and J by 4 bases; unmatched bases: 5. The CDR3 reads CATSRRTGVNEKLFF. CDR3 sequence (DNA): TGTGCCACCAGCCGAAGGACAGGGGTTAATGAAAAACTGTTTTTT.

The chain employs TRBV10-1 and TRBJ2-5, with D perhaps matching TRBD1 (5 bases). This CDR3 comprises 14 residues. CDR1 WNHNN and CDR2 SYGVQD come from the germline V gene (reference sequence). V gave up 5 bases and J gave up 4 bases, with 14 bases separating them. Written as DNA, the CDR3 is TGCGCCAGCAGTAGGGGCCCGTCGGTAGAGACCCAGTACTTC. This sequence encodes CASSRGPSVETQYF.